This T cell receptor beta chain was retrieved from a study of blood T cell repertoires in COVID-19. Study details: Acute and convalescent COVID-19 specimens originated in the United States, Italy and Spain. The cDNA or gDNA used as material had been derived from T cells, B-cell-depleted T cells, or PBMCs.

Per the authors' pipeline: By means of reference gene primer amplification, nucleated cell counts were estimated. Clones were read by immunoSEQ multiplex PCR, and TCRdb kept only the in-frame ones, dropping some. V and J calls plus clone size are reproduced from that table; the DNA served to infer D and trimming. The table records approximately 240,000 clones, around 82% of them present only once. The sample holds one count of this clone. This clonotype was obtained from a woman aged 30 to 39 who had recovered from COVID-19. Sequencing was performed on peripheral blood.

DNA of the CDR3: TGTGCCAGCAGTTACTCGCGGTTATCCGAGCAGTACTTC. Translated, it gives CASSYSRLSEQYF. The chain couples TRBV6-5 to TRBJ2-7; D is unresolved. Trimming shortened V by 0 bases and J by 6 bases, and 9 bases separated the two germline ends. Germline CDR1 is MNHEY and CDR2 is SVGAGI. The CDR3 consists of 13 residues.